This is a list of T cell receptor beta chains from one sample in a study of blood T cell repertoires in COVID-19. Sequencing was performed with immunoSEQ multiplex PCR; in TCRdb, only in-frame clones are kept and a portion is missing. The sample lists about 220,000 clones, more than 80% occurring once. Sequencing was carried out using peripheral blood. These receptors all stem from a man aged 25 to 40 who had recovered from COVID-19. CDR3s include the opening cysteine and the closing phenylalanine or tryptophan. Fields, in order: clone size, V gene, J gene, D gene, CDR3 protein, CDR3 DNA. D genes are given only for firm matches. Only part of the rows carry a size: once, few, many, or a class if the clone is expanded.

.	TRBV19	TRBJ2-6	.	CASVSSGHRLRSGANVLTF	TGTGCCAGTGTAAGTTCGGGACACCGACTCCGCTCTGGGGCCAACGTCCTGACTTTC
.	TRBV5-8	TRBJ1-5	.	CASSLLRGTRYSNQPQHF	TGTGCCAGCAGCTTGCTCCGGGGGACCCGGTATAGCAATCAGCCCCAGCATTTT
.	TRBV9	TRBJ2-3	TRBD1	CASSPLPGQGVTDTQYF	TGTGCCAGCAGCCCCTTGCCGGGACAGGGGGTGACAGATACGCAGTATTTT
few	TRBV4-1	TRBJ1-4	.	CASSRAEGPATNEKLFF	TGCGCCAGCAGCAGAGCGGAGGGGCCTGCAACTAATGAAAAACTGTTTTTT
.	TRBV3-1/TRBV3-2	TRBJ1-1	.	CASSPQGYTEAFF	TGTGCCAGCAGCCCACAGGGTTATACTGAAGCTTTCTTT
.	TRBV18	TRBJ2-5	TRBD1	CASSPGQSETQYF	TGTGCCAGCTCACCGGGACAGTCCGAGACCCAGTACTTC
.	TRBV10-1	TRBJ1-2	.	CASSESVYGYTF	TGCGCCAGCAGTGAATCGGTCTATGGCTACACCTTC
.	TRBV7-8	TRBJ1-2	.	CASSLVSANYGYTF	TGTGCCAGCAGCTTAGTCTCGGCTAACTATGGCTACACCTTC
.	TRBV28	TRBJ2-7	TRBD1	CASSLSGTGFSYEQYF	TGTGCCAGCAGTTTATCCGGGACAGGGTTCTCCTACGAGCAGTACTTC
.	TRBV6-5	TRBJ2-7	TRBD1	CASRLTGGPYEQYF	TGTGCCAGCCGGTTGACAGGGGGCCCCTACGAGCAGTACTTC
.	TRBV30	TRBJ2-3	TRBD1	CAWSVTGASTDTQYF	TGTGCCTGGAGTGTGACAGGGGCTAGCACAGATACGCAGTATTTT
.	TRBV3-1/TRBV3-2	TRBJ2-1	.	CASSQANRVVVYNEQFF	TGTGCCAGCAGCCAAGCCAACAGGGTCGTCGTCTACAATGAGCAGTTCTTC
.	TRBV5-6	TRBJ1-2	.	CASNQGRGNYGYTF	TGTGCCAGCAATCAGGGAAGGGGTAACTATGGCTACACCTTC
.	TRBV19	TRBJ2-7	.	CASSFNRVPYEQYF	TGTGCCAGTAGTTTCAACAGGGTCCCCTACGAGCAGTACTTC
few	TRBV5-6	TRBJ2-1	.	CASSLATGHPPYNEQFF	TGTGCCAGCAGCTTGGCCACAGGCCACCCCCCCTACAATGAGCAGTTCTTC
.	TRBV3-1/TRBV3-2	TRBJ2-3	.	CASSQEEYRTDTQYF	TGTGCCAGCAGCCAAGAGGAGTATAGGACAGATACGCAGTATTTT
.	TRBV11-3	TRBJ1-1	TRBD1	CASSLGGTENTEAFF	TGTGCCAGCAGCTTAGGCGGGACAGAAAACACTGAAGCTTTCTTT
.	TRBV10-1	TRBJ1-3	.	CASSEWLGNTIYF	TGCGCCAGCAGTGAGTGGCTTGGAAACACCATATATTTT
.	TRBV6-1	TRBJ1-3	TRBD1	CASSEQGDPSGNTIYF	TGTGCCAGCAGTGAACAGGGGGATCCCTCTGGAAACACCATATATTTT
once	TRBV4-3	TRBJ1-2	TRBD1	CASSPTGTGANYGYTF	TGCGCCAGCAGCCCAACCGGGACAGGGGCTAACTATGGCTACACCTTC
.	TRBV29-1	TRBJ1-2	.	CSVWAAGPNYGYTF	TGCAGCGTTTGGGCAGCAGGTCCGAACTATGGCTACACCTTC
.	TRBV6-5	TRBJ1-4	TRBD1	CASRVPGQGNEKLFF	TGTGCCAGCAGAGTTCCGGGACAGGGAAATGAAAAACTGTTTTTT
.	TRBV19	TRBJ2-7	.	CASSIAAASSYEQYF	TGTGCCAGTAGTATAGCGGCAGCGAGCTCCTACGAGCAGTACTTC
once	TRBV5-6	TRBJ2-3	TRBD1	CASSLVGQVADTQYF	TGTGCCAGCAGCTTGGTGGGACAGGTTGCAGATACGCAGTATTTT
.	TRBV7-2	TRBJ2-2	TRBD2	CASSLDWGGNTGELFF	TGTGCCAGCAGCTTAGATTGGGGGGGTAACACCGGGGAGCTGTTTTTT
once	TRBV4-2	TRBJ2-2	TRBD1	CASSQDIQGDTGELFF	TGTGCCAGCAGCCAAGACATCCAGGGGGACACCGGGGAGCTGTTTTTT